This T cell receptor (beta chain) was captured by sequencing in a study of CD8 T cells in Susac syndrome. Concerning this clonotype: What it recognizes is unknown.

The CDR3 length is 12 residues. Trimming left V 3 bases short and J 5 bases short, with 10 bases between. Germline assignment: CDR1 SQVTM and CDR2 ANQGSEA. With random hexamers, 0.5 to 1 ug RNA was reverse transcribed. An immunoSEQ multiplex PCR generated amplified TCR beta CDR3 products spanning 54 Vbeta and 13 Jbeta. Each CDR3 protein is one row after TCRdb ran MiXCR on the immunoSEQ multiplex PCR reads. The sample carries roughly 140,000 distinct CDR3 sequences, 90% to 96% recorded once. Study-level points and caveats: Only a relatively small number of individuals were included in the TCR sequencing and HLA analysis.

The sequenced sample was CD4+ T cells from PBMCs. The source of this sequence is a human donor with Susac syndrome. V gene TRBV29-1 combines with J gene TRBJ1-2; D uncertain. As DNA, the CDR3 is TGCAGCGTTGAGGCCTGGACGTATGGCTACACCTTC. Its protein product is CSVEAWTYGYTF.